These 18 T cell receptor beta chains were sequenced from one sample in a study of T cell responses to AZD1222 COVID-19 vaccine. Data came from immunoSEQ multiplex PCR; TCRdb stores just in-frame clones and leaves some out. The sample includes 25,000 to 30,000 clones, roughly 89% of them seen just once. Specimen: peripheral blood, collected on day 0 of AZD1222 vaccination. The receptors originated from an adult in good health.

The chain recombines TRBV28 with TRBJ1-1, with D unresolved. The CDR3 covers 11 residues. Trimming left V 7 bases short and J 8 bases short, with 11 bases between. The germline CDR1 and CDR2 sequences are MDHEN and SYDVKM. This CDR3 is CASNFKREAFF. CDR3 bases: TGTGCCAGCAACTTCAAACGGGAAGCTTTCTTT.

The genes are TRBV2 and TRBJ1-1; D not certain. Germline lookup yields CDR1 SNHLY and CDR2 FYNNEI. The CDR3 totals 12 residues. The V and J ends lost 2 bases and 5 bases respectively, with 6 bases between them. The CDR3 DNA is TGTGCCAGCAGTGAACGGGGAACTGAAGCTTTCTTT. It yields the protein CASSERGTEAFF.

This chain links TRBV2 with TRBJ2-3, with 14 bases that match TRBD2. The V and J ends lost 7 bases and 5 bases, in that order; junction bases with no gene match: 11. This CDR3 region has 17 residues. The V gene's germline CDR1 is SNHLY and CDR2 FYNNEI. The DNA for the CDR3 is TGTGCCAGCACCCTAGGAGGGACTAGCGGGAGTCAAGATACGCAGTATTTT. The encoded protein is CASTLGGTSGSQDTQYF.

V usage is TRBV18 and J usage is TRBJ2-5; D is ambiguous. Germline V gene data show CDR1 as KGHSH and CDR2 as LQKENI. The CDR3 sequence is 12 residues long. V lost 1 base and J 2 bases, leaving 2 bases between the germline ends. DNA for the CDR3: TGTGCCAGCTCACCACAACAAGAGACCCAGTACTTC. As protein: CASSPQQETQYF.

The V call is TRBV2, the J call TRBJ1-5; D gene ambiguous. V dropped 2 bases and J dropped 4 bases, with 9 bases sitting between them. CDR1 SNHLY and CDR2 FYNNEI come from the germline V gene. This CDR3 region has 14 residues. CDR3 DNA: TGTGCCAGCAGTGAATTGTGGGGAAATCAGCCCCAGCATTTT. Amino acids: CASSELWGNQPQHF.

The chain recombines TRBV14 with TRBJ1-2; D gene ambiguous. V lost 1 base and J 8 bases, leaving 20 bases between the germline ends. CDR1 is SGHDN, CDR2 FVKESK, per germline. The CDR3 is made up of 16 amino acids. CDR3 region: CASSQGVSGIFEGYTF. The DNA of the CDR3 is TGTGCCAGCAGCCAAGGAGTGTCGGGCATTTTTGAGGGCTACACCTTC.

The CDR3 DNA reads as TGTGCCAGCAGTGAAGGGAACCCTGGGGCCAACGTCCTGACTTTC. Amino acid sequence: CASSEGNPGANVLTF. The rearrangement uses TRBV2 and TRBJ2-6, with D unresolved. Germline lookup yields CDR1 SNHLY and CDR2 FYNNEI. The CDR3 spans 15 residues. Trimming shortened V by 1 base and J by 2 bases, and 6 bases separated the two germline ends.

This clone occurred a few times. The V and J genes are TRBV7-9 and TRBJ2-7, with 8 bases matching TRBD1. The length of the CDR3 is 14 residues. V lost 5 bases to trimming and J lost 2 bases; unmatched junction nucleotides: 5. Germline CDR1 is SEHNR and CDR2 is FQNEAQ (reference sequence). CDR3 in DNA: TGTGCCAGCAGCGCCGTACAGGGGGCCTACGAGCAGTACTTC. It translates to CASSAVQGAYEQYF.

The rearrangement joins TRBV28 to TRBJ1-2; the D gene is possibly TRBD1 (5 bases). This CDR3 spans 13 amino acids. Looked up from germline, CDR1 is MDHEN and CDR2 is SYDVKM. Between the trimmed V and J ends, which lost 2 bases and 3 bases, there was a span of 7 bases. The CDR3 sequence is CASSLRGDYGYTF. As DNA, the CDR3 is TGTGCCAGCAGTTTACGGGGCGACTATGGCTACACCTTC.

The chain carries TRBV7-9 and TRBJ1-1; TRBD1 matches at 7 bases. The CDR3 is 14 amino acids. Germline V gene sequence: CDR1 SEHNR, CDR2 FQNEAQ (reference sequence). V shed 4 bases and J 1 base; nucleotides not matched to a gene: 3. The CDR3 nucleotides are TGTGCCAGCAGCTCGTACAGGGGGAACACTGAAGCTTTCTTT. It codes for CASSSYRGNTEAFF.

The chain combines TRBV7-9 with TRBJ1-3; D gene ambiguous. V lost 3 bases, J lost 0 bases, and 9 bases lay in between. Per the germline V gene, CDR1 is SEHNR and CDR2 is FQNEAQ (reference sequence). The CDR3 length is 15 residues. The CDR3 region has the DNA TGTGCCAGCAGCTTTGGTATCGCCTCTGGAAACACCATATATTTT. Translating gives CASSFGIASGNTIYF.

CDR3 sequence reads: CASSAAANYGYTF. CDR3 in DNA: TGTGCCAGCAGCGCAGCAGCTAACTATGGCTACACCTTC. The chain joins TRBV9 to TRBJ1-2; D uncertain. Germline-derived CDR1 and CDR2 are SGDLS and YYNGEE. The germline V and J ends were trimmed by 3 bases and 0 bases, with 6 bases remaining between them. The CDR3 contains 13 residues.

Notes on this clone: A read error may account for a junction end that differs from germline. This sample includes further DNA sequences coding for the same CDR3. The gene calls are TRBV30 and TRBJ2-1; 8 nucleotides match TRBD1. The CDR3 consists of 13 residues. Germline-derived CDR1 and CDR2 are GTSNPN and SVGIG (reference sequence). The CDR3 DNA reads as TGCGCCTGGAGTGGCGACAGGGGAAAAGAGCAGTTCTTC. Its translation: CAWSGDRGKEQFF.

The rearrangement links TRBV6-6 to TRBJ1-6; weak D call: TRBD1 (5 bases). The CDR3 consists of 15 residues. Germline CDR1 is MNHNY and CDR2 is SVGAGI (reference sequence). Between the trimmed V and J ends, which lost 1 base and 9 bases, there was a span of 13 bases. The CDR3 sequence: CASSYLGFGASPLHF. Here the CDR3 DNA reads TGTGCCAGCAGTTACTTGGGGTTCGGGGCTTCACCCCTCCACTTT.

V gene TRBV18 combines with J gene TRBJ2-7, with 7 bases that match TRBD1. V gave up 4 bases and J gave up 0 bases; unmatched junction bases: 9. The CDR3 covers 16 residues. Per germline, CDR1 KGHSH and CDR2 LQKENI. The chain's CDR3 is CASSRYGQDHSYEQYF. DNA for the CDR3: TGTGCCAGCTCACGTTATGGACAGGATCACTCCTACGAGCAGTACTTC.

The chain carries TRBV5-4 and TRBJ2-1; a weak D match, TRBD2 (6 bases). The CDR3 sequence is 13 residues long. Trimming cost V 0 bases and J 5 bases, with 6 bases left between them. CDR1 is SGHNT and CDR2 is YYREEE in the germline V gene (reference sequence). CDR3 bases: TGTGCCAGCAGCTTGGGACTAGACAATGAGCAGTTCTTC. Its protein product is CASSLGLDNEQFF. The complete variable domain, with remaining parts taken from reference TRBV5-4 and TRBJ2-1, reads ETGVTQSPTHLIKTRGQQVTLRCSSQSGHNTVSWYQQALGQGPQFIFQYYREEENGRGNFPPRFSGLQFPNYSSELNVNALELDDSALYLCASSLGLDNEQFFGPGTRLTVL.

The V and J genes are TRBV3-1 (or the pseudogene TRBV3-2) and TRBJ2-1; 12 bases line up with TRBD2. CDR3 size: 16 residues. V was clipped by 4 bases and J by 7 bases; unmatched bases: 8. Germline V gives CDR1 LGHDT, CDR2 YNNKEL (reference sequence). The CDR3 DNA reads TGTGCCAGCAGCCCCAAACTAGCGGGAGGATATAATGAGCAGTTCTTC. It encodes CASSPKLAGGYNEQFF.

The rearrangement joins TRBV28 to TRBJ2-7; 8 bases are shared with TRBD2. The J segment lost 0 bases and the V segment lost 5 bases, leaving 9 bases of the junction unmatched. The CDR3 is 16 residues long. Germline loops: CDR1 MDHEN, CDR2 SYDVKM. The CDR3: CASSPRLAFSSYEQYF. The CDR3 DNA is TGTGCCAGCAGTCCGAGACTAGCGTTTAGCTCCTACGAGCAGTACTTC. The variable domain in full, completed from reference TRBV28 and TRBJ2-7, reads DVKVTQSSRYLVKRTGEKVFLECVQDMDHENMFWYRQDPGLGLRLIYFSYDVKMKEKGDIPEGYSVSREKKERFSLILESASTNQTSMYLCASSPRLAFSSYEQYFGPGTRLTVT.